This TCR beta chain is drawn from a study of blood T cells in healthy people across ages. General study points: The donors' CMV status was not determined, possibly confounding changes in expanded clonotypes. There were more naive CD4+ cells and higher diversity in long-lived donors than in aged donors. Measured against age, TCR beta diversity per million T cells decreased in a roughly linear manner. Strong correlation existed between TCR beta diversity and naive T cell percentage.

The use of a sample-barcoded 5' primer and a J-beta primer mix characterized a second PCR of roughly 7 to 11 cycles. TCRdb ran MiXCR on the 5' RACE reads and lists one entry per CDR3 protein. The top ten clones hold 20% to 25% of a sample with some 1,800,000 distinct CDR3 sequences, around 40% of them seen once. A remark on this clonotype: Its antigen is still unknown.

The receptor was isolated from a human donor in good health. Sequencing was done on a sample of blood.

CDR3 loop: CASSLGGEANEQFF. CDR3 coding DNA: TGCGCCAGCAGCTTGGGCGGGGAGGCCAATGAGCAGTTCTTC. The chain couples TRBV5-1 to TRBJ2-1; D may be TRBD2 (6 bases). Trimming shortened V by 0 bases and J by 6 bases, and 10 bases separated the two germline ends. CDR1 SGHRS and CDR2 YFSETQ come from the germline V gene. There are 14 residues in the CDR3.